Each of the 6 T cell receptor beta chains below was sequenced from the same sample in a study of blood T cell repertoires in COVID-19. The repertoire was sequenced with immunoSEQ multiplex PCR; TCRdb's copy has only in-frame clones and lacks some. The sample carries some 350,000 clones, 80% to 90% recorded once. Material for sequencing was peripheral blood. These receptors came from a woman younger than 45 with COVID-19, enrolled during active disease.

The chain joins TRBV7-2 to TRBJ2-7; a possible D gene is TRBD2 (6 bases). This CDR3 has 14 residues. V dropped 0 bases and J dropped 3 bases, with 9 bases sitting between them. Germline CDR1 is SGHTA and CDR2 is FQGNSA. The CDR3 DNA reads TGTGCCAGCAGCTTAGCCCTAGCGCACTACGAGCAGTACTTC. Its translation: CASSLALAHYEQYF.

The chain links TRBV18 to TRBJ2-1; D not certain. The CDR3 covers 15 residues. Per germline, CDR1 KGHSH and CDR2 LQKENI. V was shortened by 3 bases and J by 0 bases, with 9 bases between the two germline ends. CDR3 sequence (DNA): TGTGCCAGCTCACCCGGGTCTAGCTCCTACAATGAGCAGTTCTTC. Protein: CASSPGSSSYNEQFF.

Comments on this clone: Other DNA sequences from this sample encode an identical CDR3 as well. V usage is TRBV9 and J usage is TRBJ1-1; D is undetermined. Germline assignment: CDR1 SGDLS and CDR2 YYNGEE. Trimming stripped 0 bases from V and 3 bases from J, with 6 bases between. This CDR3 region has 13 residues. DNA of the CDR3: TGTGCCAGCAGCGTAGGCGGGGACACTGAAGCTTTCTTT. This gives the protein CASSVGGDTEAFF.

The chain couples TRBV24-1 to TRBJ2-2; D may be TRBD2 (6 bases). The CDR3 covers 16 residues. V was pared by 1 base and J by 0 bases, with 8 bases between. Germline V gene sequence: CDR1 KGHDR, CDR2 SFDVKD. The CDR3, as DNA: TGTGCCACCAGTGATTTTACTAGCTCGAACACCGGGGAGCTGTTTTTT. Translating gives CATSDFTSSNTGELFF.

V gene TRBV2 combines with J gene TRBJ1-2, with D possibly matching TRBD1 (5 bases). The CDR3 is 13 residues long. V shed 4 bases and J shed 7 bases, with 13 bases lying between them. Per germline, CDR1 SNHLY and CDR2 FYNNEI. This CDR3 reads CASSVLGAAGYTF. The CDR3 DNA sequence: TGTGCCAGCAGTGTTCTAGGGGCTGCTGGCTACACCTTC.

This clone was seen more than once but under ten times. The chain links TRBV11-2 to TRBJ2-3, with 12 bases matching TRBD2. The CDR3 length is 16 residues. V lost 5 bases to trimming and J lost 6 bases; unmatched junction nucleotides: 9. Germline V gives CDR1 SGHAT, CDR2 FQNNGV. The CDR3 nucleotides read TGTGCCAGCAGCCCGGGGACTAGCGGGTTTAGGGATACGCAGTATTTT. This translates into CASSPGTSGFRDTQYF.